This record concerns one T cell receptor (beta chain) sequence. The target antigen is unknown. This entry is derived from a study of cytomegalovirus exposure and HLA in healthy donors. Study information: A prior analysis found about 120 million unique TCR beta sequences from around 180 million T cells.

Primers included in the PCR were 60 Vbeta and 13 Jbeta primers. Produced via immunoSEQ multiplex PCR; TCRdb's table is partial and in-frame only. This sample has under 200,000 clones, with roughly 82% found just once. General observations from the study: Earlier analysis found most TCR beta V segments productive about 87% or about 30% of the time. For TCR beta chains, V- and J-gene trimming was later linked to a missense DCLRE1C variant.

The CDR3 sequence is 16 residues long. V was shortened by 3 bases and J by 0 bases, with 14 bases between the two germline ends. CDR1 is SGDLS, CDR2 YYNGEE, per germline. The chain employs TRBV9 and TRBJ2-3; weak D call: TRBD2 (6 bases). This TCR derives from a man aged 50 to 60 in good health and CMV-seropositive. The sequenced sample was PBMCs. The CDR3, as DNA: TGTGCCAGCAGCGCGGGGACTTGGACTAGCACAGATACGCAGTATTTT. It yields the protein CASSAGTWTSTDTQYF.